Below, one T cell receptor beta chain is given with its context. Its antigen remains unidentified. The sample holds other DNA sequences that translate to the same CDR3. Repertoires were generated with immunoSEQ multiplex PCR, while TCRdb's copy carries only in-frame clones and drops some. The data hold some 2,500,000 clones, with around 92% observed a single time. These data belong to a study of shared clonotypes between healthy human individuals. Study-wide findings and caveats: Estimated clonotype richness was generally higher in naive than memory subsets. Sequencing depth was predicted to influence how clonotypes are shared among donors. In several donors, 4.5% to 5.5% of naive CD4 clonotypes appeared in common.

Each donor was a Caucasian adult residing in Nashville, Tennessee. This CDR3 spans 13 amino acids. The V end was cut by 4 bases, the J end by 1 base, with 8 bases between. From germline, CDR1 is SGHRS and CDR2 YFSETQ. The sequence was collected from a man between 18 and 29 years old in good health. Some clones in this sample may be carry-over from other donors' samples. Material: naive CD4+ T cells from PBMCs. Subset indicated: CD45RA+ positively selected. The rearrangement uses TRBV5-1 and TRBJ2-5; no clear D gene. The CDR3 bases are TGCGCCAGCAGCCCGGGTCCCCAAGAGACCCAGTACTTC. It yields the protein CASSPGPQETQYF.